This TCR beta chain was sequenced in a study of T cells after yellow fever vaccination. Turning to the study itself: When fractions had low cell numbers, they were prepared with SMART-Seq v4 Ultra Low Input.

The study, taken as a whole, reports: A limited proportion of clonotypes was detected within both the CD4 and CD8 compartments. At 95% to 98% for CD4 and 75% to 90% for CD8, most primary-vaccination clones showed up again after the booster. Though weaker, the secondary response peaked faster, on day 5 versus 15.

There are many counts of this clonotype. Its antigen is still unknown. TCRdb re-derived calls from the 5' RACE reads in MiXCR, one entry per CDR3 protein. The repertoire holds 110,000 to 150,000 distinct CDR3 sequences, with 6.6% as singletons. V shed 4 bases, J shed 2 bases, and the junction held 5 bases outside the gene matches. The CDR3 is made up of 15 amino acids. The germline V gene has CDR1 SGDLS and CDR2 YYNGEE. The origin of this receptor is a man in his thirties or forties who received the YFV17D yellow fever vaccine. V usage is TRBV9 and J usage is TRBJ2-7; 11 bases map to TRBD2. The sample consisted of CD4+ T cells sorted from PBMCs, taken 10 days after the yellow fever booster vaccination. CDR3 loop: CASSTSSGGTYEQYF. The DNA of the CDR3 is TGTGCCAGCAGCACCTCTAGCGGGGGGACCTACGAGCAGTACTTC.